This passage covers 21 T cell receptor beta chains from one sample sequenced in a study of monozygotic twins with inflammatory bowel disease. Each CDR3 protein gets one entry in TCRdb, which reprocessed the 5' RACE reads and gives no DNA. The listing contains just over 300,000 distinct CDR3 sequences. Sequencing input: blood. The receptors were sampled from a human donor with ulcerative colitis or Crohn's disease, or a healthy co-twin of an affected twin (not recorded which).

The CDR3 sequence is CASSQDGRSNEKLFF. This rearrangement joins TRBV4-3 to TRBJ1-4. This CDR3 region has 15 residues. Germline CDR1 LGHNA, CDR2 YSLEER.

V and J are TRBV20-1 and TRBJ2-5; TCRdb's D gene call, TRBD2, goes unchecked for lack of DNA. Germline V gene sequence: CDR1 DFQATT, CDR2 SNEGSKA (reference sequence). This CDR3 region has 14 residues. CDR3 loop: CSARDGTSGETQYF.

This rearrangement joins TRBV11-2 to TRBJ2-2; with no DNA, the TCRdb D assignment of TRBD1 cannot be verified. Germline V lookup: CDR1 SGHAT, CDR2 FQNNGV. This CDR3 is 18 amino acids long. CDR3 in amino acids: CASSLEDGGYRDTGELFF.

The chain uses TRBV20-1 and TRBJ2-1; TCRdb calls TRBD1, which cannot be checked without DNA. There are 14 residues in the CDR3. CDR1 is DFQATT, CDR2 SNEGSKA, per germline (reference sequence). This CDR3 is CSAPAGGPYNEQFF.

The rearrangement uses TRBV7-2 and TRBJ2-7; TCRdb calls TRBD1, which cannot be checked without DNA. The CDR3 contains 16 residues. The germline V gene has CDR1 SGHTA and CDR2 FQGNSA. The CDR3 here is CASSTTGGTETYEQYF. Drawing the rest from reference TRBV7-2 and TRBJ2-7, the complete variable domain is GAGVSQSPSNKVTEKGKDVELRCDPISGHTALYWYRQSLGQGLEFLIYFQGNSAPDKSGLPSDRFSAERTGGSVSTLTIQRTQQEDSAVYLCASSTTGGTETYEQYFGPGTRLTVT.

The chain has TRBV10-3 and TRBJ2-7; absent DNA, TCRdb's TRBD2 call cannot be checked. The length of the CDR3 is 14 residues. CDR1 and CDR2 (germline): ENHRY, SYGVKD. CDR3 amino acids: CAIRDSGRTSEQYF.

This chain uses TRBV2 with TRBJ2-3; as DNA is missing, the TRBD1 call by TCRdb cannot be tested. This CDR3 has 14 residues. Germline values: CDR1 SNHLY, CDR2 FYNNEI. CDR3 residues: CATPSVPDGDTQYF.

CDR3 amino acids: CASSSGPGIPHNEQFF. This sequence joins TRBV28 and TRBJ2-1; the TCRdb D gene call, TRBD1, has no DNA to confirm it. From germline, CDR1 is MDHEN and CDR2 SYDVKM. This CDR3 contains 16 residues.

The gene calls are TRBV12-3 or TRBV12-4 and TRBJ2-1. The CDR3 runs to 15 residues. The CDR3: CASSLGGLSYNEQFF.

CDR3 sequence reads: CASSFERISYEQYF. The chain recombines TRBV6-2 or TRBV6-3 with TRBJ2-7. The length of the CDR3 is 14 residues. Germline V CDR1 and CDR2: MNHEY, SVGEGT.

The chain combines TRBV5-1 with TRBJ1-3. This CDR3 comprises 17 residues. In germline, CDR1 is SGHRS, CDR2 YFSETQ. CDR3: CASSLLELSFPGNTIYF.

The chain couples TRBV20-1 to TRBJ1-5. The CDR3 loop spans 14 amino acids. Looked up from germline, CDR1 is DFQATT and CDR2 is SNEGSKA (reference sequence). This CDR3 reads CSARVGSRNQPQHF.

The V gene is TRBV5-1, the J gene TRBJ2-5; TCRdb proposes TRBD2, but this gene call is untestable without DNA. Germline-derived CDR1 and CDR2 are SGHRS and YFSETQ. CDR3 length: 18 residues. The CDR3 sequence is CASSSTGPGGVGKETQYF.

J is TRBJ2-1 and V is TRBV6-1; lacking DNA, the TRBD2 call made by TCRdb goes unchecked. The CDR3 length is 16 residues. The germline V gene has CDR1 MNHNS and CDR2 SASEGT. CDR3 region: CASSPGGLAGINEQFF.

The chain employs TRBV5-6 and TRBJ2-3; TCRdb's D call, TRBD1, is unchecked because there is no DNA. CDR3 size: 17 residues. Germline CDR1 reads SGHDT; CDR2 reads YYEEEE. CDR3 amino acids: CASSRNGGGGRTDTQYF. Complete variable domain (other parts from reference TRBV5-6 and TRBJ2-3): DAGVTQSPTHLIKTRGQQVTLRCSPKSGHDTVSWYQQALGQGPQFIFQYYEEEERQRGNFPDRFSGHQFPNYSSELNVNALLLGDSALYLCASSRNGGGGRTDTQYFGPGTRLTVL.

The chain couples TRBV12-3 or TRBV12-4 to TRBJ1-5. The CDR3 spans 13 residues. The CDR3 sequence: CASSFLVNQPQHF.

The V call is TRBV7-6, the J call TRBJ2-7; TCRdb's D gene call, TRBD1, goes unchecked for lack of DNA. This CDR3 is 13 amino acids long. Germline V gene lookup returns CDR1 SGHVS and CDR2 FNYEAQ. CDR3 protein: CASSLARGDEQYF.

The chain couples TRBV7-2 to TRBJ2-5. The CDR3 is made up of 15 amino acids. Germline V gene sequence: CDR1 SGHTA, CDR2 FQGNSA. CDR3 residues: CASSFSRSYQETQYF.

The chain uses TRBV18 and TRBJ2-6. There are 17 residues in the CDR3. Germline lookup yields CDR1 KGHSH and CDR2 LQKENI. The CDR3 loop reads CASSPVLSSSGANVLTF.

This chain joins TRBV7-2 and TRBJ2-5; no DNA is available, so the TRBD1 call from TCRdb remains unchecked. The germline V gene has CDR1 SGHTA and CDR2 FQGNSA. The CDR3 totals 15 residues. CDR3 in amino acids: CASSFQQAFGETQYF.

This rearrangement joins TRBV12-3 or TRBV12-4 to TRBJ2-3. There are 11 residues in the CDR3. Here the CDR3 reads CASSPRNTQYF.